Here is one T cell receptor beta chain with its context. This CDR3 has 15 amino acids. Germline CDR1 is LNHDA and CDR2 is SQIVND (reference sequence). The V end lost 0 bases, the J end lost 1 base, and 7 bases lay between the germline ends. TCRdb's table, derived via immunoSEQ multiplex PCR, lists solely in-frame clones and lacks some. The sample includes roughly 8,100 clones, over 75% seen only once; the top ten take 4.5% to 5.5%. These data originate in a study of tumor T cells in aggressive B-cell lymphoma. The chain couples TRBV19 to TRBJ1-5; D call uncertain. The sequencing sample was made of tumor tissue. The source is an adult with diffuse large B cell lymphoma. CDR3 coding DNA: TGTGCCAGTAGTATAGATCGAGGGAGCAATCAGCCCCAGCATTTT. Protein product: CASSIDRGSNQPQHF.